Below are 32 T cell receptor beta chains sequenced from a single sample in a study of cytomegalovirus exposure and HLA in healthy donors. PCR employed 60 Vbeta and 13 Jbeta primers. Here immunoSEQ multiplex PCR was the method, and the copy in TCRdb shows in-frame clones only, minus some. The profile shows approximately 150,000 clones, 65% to 80% of them singletons. Sequences were obtained from PBMCs. Receptor source: a man in his forties or fifties in good health and CMV-seronegative.

This clone was found once. The V and J genes are TRBV19 and TRBJ1-4, with D possibly TRBD1 on 5 matching bases. The CDR3 has 15 amino acids. CDR1 is LNHDA and CDR2 is SQIVND in the germline V gene (reference sequence). Trimming took off 5 bases at V and 8 bases at J, with 18 bases between the two ends. For the CDR3, the DNA is TGTGCCAGTAGTTTGGGATTGGGGCGGCGAGAAAAACTGTTTTTT. It yields the protein CASSLGLGRREKLFF.

A few counts support this clone. CDR3 DNA: TGTGCCTGGAGTGTCCGGACAGCCAATCCCTACGAGCAGTACTTC. Its translation is CAWSVRTANPYEQYF. This rearrangement joins TRBV30 to TRBJ2-5; possibly TRBD1 for D (6 bases). Matching the DNA end better, TRBJ2-7 makes the J call doubtful. In germline, CDR1 is GTSNPN, CDR2 SVGIG (reference sequence). This CDR3 comprises 15 residues.

The chain recombines TRBV2 with TRBJ2-1; 8 bases fit TRBD2. This CDR3 has 13 residues. Germline V CDR1 and CDR2: SNHLY, FYNNEI. V lost 7 bases to trimming and J lost 7 bases; unmatched junction nucleotides: 6. CDR3 nucleotides: TGTGCCAGCAATATCGGGGGGGGTAATGAGCAGTTCTTC. Translation: CASNIGGGNEQFF. The full variable domain, with the rest looked up from reference TRBV2 and TRBJ2-1, is EPEVTQTPSHQVTQMGQEVILRCVPISNHLYFYWYRQILGQKVEFLVSFYNNEISEKSEIFDDQFSVERPDGSNFTLKIRSTKLEDSAMYFCASNIGGGNEQFFGPGTRLTVL.

The chain couples TRBV25-1 to TRBJ2-3; 9 bases are a match to TRBD2. CDR1 and CDR2 from the germline V gene are MGHDK and SYGVNS. CDR3 length equals 17 residues. Trimming at V came to 3 bases and at J to 1 base, leaving 8 bases not matched to a gene. The CDR3 DNA reads as TGTGCCAGCAGTGACCAAAGCGGGGGGCGTCGCACAGATACGCAGTATTTT. Translating gives CASSDQSGGRRTDTQYF.

The genes are TRBV18 and TRBJ2-3; no firm D call. The V and J ends lost 6 bases and 4 bases respectively, with 11 bases between them. The germline CDR1 and CDR2 sequences are KGHSH and LQKENI. This CDR3 contains 13 residues. Here the CDR3 reads CASSPSWADTQYF. CDR3 in DNA: TGTGCCAGCTCCCCTAGTTGGGCAGATACGCAGTATTTT.

The V gene is TRBV10-3, the J gene TRBJ2-2; TRBD1 agrees at 10 bases. The CDR3 spans 14 residues. Germline values: CDR1 ENHRY, CDR2 SYGVKD. Trimming removed 3 bases from V and 7 bases from J; junction bases left unmatched: 2. The CDR3 is CAISEGTGVGELFF. The CDR3, as DNA: TGTGCCATCAGTGAAGGGACAGGGGTCGGGGAGCTGTTTTTT.

V is TRBV29-1 and J is TRBJ2-5, with D tentatively TRBD1 (5 bases). Deletions cut 5 bases from V and 4 bases from J, with 20 bases between. This CDR3 contains 15 residues. CDR1 and CDR2 (germline): SQVTM, ANQGSEA. The CDR3 sequence is CSVLGYKGRGETQYF. CDR3 sequence (DNA): TGCAGCGTTCTAGGGTATAAGGGTAGGGGAGAGACCCAGTACTTC. The variable domain in full, completed from reference TRBV29-1 and TRBJ2-5, reads SAVISQKPSRDICQRGTSLTIQCQVDSQVTMMFWYRQQPGQSLTLIATANQGSEATYESGFVIDKFPISRPNLTFSTLTVSNMSPEDSSIYLCSVLGYKGRGETQYFGPGTRLLVL.

This chain links TRBV2 with TRBJ2-1; D perhaps matches TRBD1 (6 bases). The V end was cut by 2 bases, the J end by 4 bases, with 9 bases between. From germline, CDR1 is SNHLY and CDR2 FYNNEI. The CDR3 contains 14 residues. The CDR3 bases are TGTGCCAGCAGTGAAAACAGGGTTTACAATGAGCAGTTCTTC. Translated: CASSENRVYNEQFF.

This chain uses TRBV21-1 with TRBJ1-1; no DNA check was done on the table's D call, TRBD1. TRBV21-1 constitutes a pseudogene. The CDR3 totals 14 residues. The CDR3 loop is CASSGRQGGTEAFF. The CDR3 DNA sequence: TGTGCCAGCAGCGGCCGACAGGGGGGCACTGAAGCTTTCTTT.

The chain carries TRBV16 and TRBJ1-2; maybe TRBD1 (6 bases). CDR3 length: 15 amino acids. V lost 3 bases, J lost 8 bases, and 19 bases lay in between. Per the germline V gene, CDR1 is KGHSY and CDR2 is FQNENV. CDR3 in DNA: TGTGCCAGCAGCCACAACCAGGGGACCAAGCGGGGCTACACCTTC. Its protein is CASSHNQGTKRGYTF.

The rearrangement uses TRBV10-3 and TRBJ2-5; D is perhaps TRBD2 (5 bases). V gave up 4 bases and J gave up 5 bases, with 11 bases separating them. CDR1 and CDR2 from the germline V gene are ENHRY and SYGVKD. There are 13 residues in the CDR3. CDR3 amino acids: CAISVTNGETQYF. The DNA for the CDR3 is TGTGCCATCAGTGTGACTAACGGGGAGACCCAGTACTTC.

The rearrangement joins TRBV5-1 to TRBJ1-6; the D is unclear. Trimming left V 0 bases short and J 5 bases short, with 9 bases between. This CDR3 spans 15 amino acids. The germline V gene encodes CDR1 SGHRS and CDR2 YFSETQ. The DNA for the CDR3 is TGCGCCAGCAGCTTGGGCGGCGCCGATAATTCACCCCTCCACTTT. Encoded protein: CASSLGGADNSPLHF. Full variable domain (outside the CDR3, taken from reference TRBV5-1 and TRBJ1-6): KAGVTQTPRYLIKTRGQQVTLSCSPISGHRSVSWYQQTPGQGLQFLFEYFSETQRNKGNFPGRFSGRQFSNSRSEMNVSTLELGDSALYLCASSLGGADNSPLHFGNGTRLTVT.

The rearrangement links TRBV7-5 to TRBJ2-7; TRBD1, the table's D call, lacks a check against the DNA. TRBV7-5 is recorded as a pseudogene. The CDR3 extends over 11 amino acids. For the CDR3, the DNA is TGTGCCAGAGACAACTCCTACGAGCAGTACTTC. This codes for CARDNSYEQYF.

The chain couples TRBV5-1 to TRBJ1-1, with a possible D match to TRBD1 (5 bases). V lost 7 bases and J lost 0, with 13 bases in between. This CDR3 region has 14 residues. Germline V gene data show CDR1 as SGHRS and CDR2 as YFSETQ. CDR3 DNA: TGCGCCAGCGGGGCAGTGGGGATGAACACTGAAGCTTTCTTT. This sequence encodes CASGAVGMNTEAFF.

This chain connects TRBV4-1 to TRBJ2-2; tentatively, D is TRBD2 (6 bases). Germline values: CDR1 MGHRA, CDR2 YSYEKL. The CDR3 consists of 18 residues. V was cut by 0 bases and J by 1 base, with 15 bases left in between. The CDR3 spells CASSQDRSSGLNTGELFF. For the CDR3, the DNA is TGCGCCAGCAGCCAAGATAGATCCAGCGGGCTGAACACCGGGGAGCTGTTTTTT.

This chain connects TRBV4-1 to TRBJ1-2; D is possibly TRBD1 (5 bases). CDR1 is MGHRA and CDR2 is YSYEKL in the germline V gene. V lost 0 bases, J lost 2 bases, and 10 bases lay in between. CDR3 length: 15 residues. The CDR3 here is CASSQDGGGNYGYTF. The CDR3 nucleotides read TGCGCCAGCAGCCAAGATGGCGGGGGGAACTATGGCTACACCTTC.

The chain uses TRBV2 and TRBJ2-7; no clear D gene. CDR3 length: 13 residues. In germline, CDR1 is SNHLY, CDR2 FYNNEI. Trimming shortened V by 6 bases and J by 1 base, and 10 bases separated the two germline ends. CDR3 nucleotides: TGTGCCAGCAGCCCAAAGCATTCCTACGAGCAGTACTTC. Amino acids: CASSPKHSYEQYF.

The chain links TRBV5-1 to TRBJ2-2, with 12 bases lining up with TRBD2. Germline V gives CDR1 SGHRS, CDR2 YFSETQ. The V gene end was trimmed by 4 bases and the J gene end by 1 base; junction bases not matched to a gene: 2. This CDR3 has 16 amino acids. The chain's CDR3 is CASSVLAGGNTGELFF. The DNA for the CDR3 is TGCGCCAGCAGCGTACTAGCGGGGGGGAACACCGGGGAGCTGTTTTTT.

On this clone itself: An end of the junction differs from the germline gene, which may be a read error. V gene TRBV6-1 combines with J gene TRBJ2-3, with TRBD2 matching 9 bases. Germline V gene data show CDR1 as MNHNS and CDR2 as SASEGT. The CDR3 runs 12 residues. CDR3 nucleotide sequence: TGTGCCAGCAGTCCAATCAGCGGGGGGCTGTGTTTT. Its translation is CASSPISGGLCF.

There are a few counts of this clone. J is TRBJ2-3 and V is TRBV29-1; D uncertain. The V and J ends lost 8 bases and 2 bases respectively, with 11 bases between them. The CDR3 extends over 12 amino acids. CDR1 SQVTM and CDR2 ANQGSEA come from the germline V gene. In DNA, the CDR3 is TGCAGCCAAATGGGCAACACAGATACGCAGTATTTT. Protein product: CSQMGNTDTQYF.

The V and J genes are TRBV4-2 and TRBJ1-6, with a tentative D call TRBD1 (5 bases). There are 16 residues in the CDR3. Germline CDR1 reads LGHNA; CDR2 reads YNFKEQ. Trimming stripped 0 bases from V and 7 bases from J, with 13 bases between. The CDR3 sequence is CASSQDLGKGNSPLHF. CDR3 DNA sequence: TGTGCCAGCAGCCAAGATCTAGGCAAGGGGAATTCACCCCTCCACTTT.

V gene TRBV2 combines with J gene TRBJ1-2; D call uncertain. CDR3 length: 14 amino acids. The germline gives CDR1 SNHLY, CDR2 FYNNEI. Trimming pared 1 base from V and 3 bases from J, leaving 9 bases between. This CDR3 is CASSEGGEYYGYTF. CDR3 in DNA: TGTGCCAGCAGTGAAGGGGGAGAGTACTATGGCTACACCTTC.

Here the CDR3 DNA reads TGTGCCAGTAGTCATCGGACAGGGCACTACGAGCAGTACTTC. Translating it yields CASSHRTGHYEQYF. J is TRBJ2-5 and V is TRBV19; 8 bases match TRBD1. The J call may be faulty, since TRBJ2-7 better matches the DNA end. The germline V gene encodes CDR1 LNHDA and CDR2 SQIVND (reference sequence). The CDR3 loop spans 14 amino acids.

The chain recombines TRBV4-2 with TRBJ2-7; 7 bases fit TRBD1. This CDR3 region has 17 residues. The V gene end was trimmed by 1 base and the J gene end by 5 bases; junction bases not matched to a gene: 14. Germline V gives CDR1 LGHNA, CDR2 YNFKEQ. The CDR3 coding sequence is TGTGCCAGCAGCCAAGGGCTCGGGGACAGTTATTTTGACGAGCAGTACTTC. Encoded protein: CASSQGLGDSYFDEQYF.

This clone was seen just once. The genes are TRBV6-6 and TRBJ2-7; no clear D. CDR3 length: 11 residues. CDR1 is MNHNY and CDR2 is SVGAGI in the germline V gene (reference sequence). Trimming cost V 8 bases and J 6 bases, with 11 bases left between them. Written as DNA, the CDR3 is TGTGCCAGCTGGAACCAGCGCGAGCAGTACTTC. It is translated as CASWNQREQYF.

This chain joins TRBV6-5 and TRBJ1-6, with a tentative D call TRBD1 (5 bases). The CDR3 totals 16 residues. Germline values: CDR1 MNHEY, CDR2 SVGAGI. Trimming took 0 bases from V and 7 from J, leaving 13 bases between them. CDR3 DNA sequence: TGTGCCAGCAGTTACTCGCGCAGGGCCAAAAATTCACCCCTCCACTTT. Residues: CASSYSRRAKNSPLHF.

V and J are TRBV2 and TRBJ1-1; D gene uncertain. Germline V CDR1 and CDR2: SNHLY, FYNNEI. The CDR3 is made up of 13 amino acids. V was cut by 8 bases and J by 5 bases, with 15 bases left in between. The CDR3 DNA sequence: TGTGCCAGCTGCGCTGAAGGAGGGACTGAAGCTTTCTTT. Protein sequence: CASCAEGGTEAFF. The variable domain in full, with the rest retrieved from reference TRBV2 and TRBJ1-1, is EPEVTQTPSHQVTQMGQEVILRCVPISNHLYFYWYRQILGQKVEFLVSFYNNEISEKSEIFDDQFSVERPDGSNFTLKIRSTKLEDSAMYFCASCAEGGTEAFFGQGTRLTVV.

This chain links TRBV30 with TRBJ2-3; the D gene is possibly TRBD2 (5 bases). Trimming left V 5 bases short and J 5 bases short, with 11 bases between. Germline CDR1 reads GTSNPN; CDR2 reads SVGIG (reference sequence). CDR3 length: 12 amino acids. CDR3 in DNA: TGTGCCTGGTTTCTGGCGGGAGATACGCAGTATTTT. It specifies CAWFLAGDTQYF. Filled out from reference TRBV30 and TRBJ2-3, the complete variable domain reads SQTIHQWPATLVQPVGSPLSLECTVEGTSNPNLYWYRQAAGRGLQLLFYSVGIGQISSEVPQNLSASRPQDRQFILSSKKLLLSDSGFYLCAWFLAGDTQYFGPGTRLTVL.

This clone has a single count. The chain employs TRBV7-2 and TRBJ2-7; maybe TRBD1 (6 bases). CDR1 and CDR2 from the germline V gene are SGHTA and FQGNSA. V was trimmed by 1 base and J by 1 base, leaving 8 bases between them. This CDR3 spans 14 amino acids. The CDR3 DNA reads TGTGCCAGCAGCTTAGGGGACATTTCCTACGAGCAGTACTTC. It translates to CASSLGDISYEQYF.

V gene TRBV6-1 combines with J gene TRBJ2-2, with D maybe TRBD1 (6 bases). The CDR3 runs to 15 residues. The germline CDR1 and CDR2 sequences are MNHNS and SASEGT. V was trimmed by 7 bases and J by 1 base, leaving 13 bases between them. The CDR3 here is CASIAGTQNTGELFF. CDR3 nucleotide sequence: TGTGCCAGCATCGCCGGGACACAGAACACCGGGGAGCTGTTTTTT.

The V gene is TRBV29-1, the J gene TRBJ2-1; TRBD1 is a possible D gene (6 bases). The CDR3 length is 12 residues. The V and J ends lost 6 bases and 10 bases respectively, with 16 bases between them. Germline CDR1 and CDR2: SQVTM and ANQGSEA. The CDR3 protein is CSVTGTLWEQFF. CDR3 nucleotides: TGCAGCGTGACCGGGACACTCTGGGAGCAGTTCTTC.

The V and J genes are TRBV5-4 and TRBJ2-7, with 7 bases fitting TRBD1. V lost 5 bases, J lost 0 bases, and 8 bases stayed unmatched. The CDR3 sequence is 15 residues long. CDR1 and CDR2 (germline): SGHNT, YYREEE (reference sequence). CDR3 region: CASSQRTGSSYEQYF. The CDR3 DNA reads as TGTGCCAGCAGTCAGAGGACAGGCAGCTCCTACGAGCAGTACTTC.